This T cell receptor beta chain was recovered during a study of blood T cell repertoires in COVID-19. Study details: Samples of COVID-19 (acute and convalescent) were obtained from the United States, Italy and Spain. The cDNA or gDNA used as material had been derived from T cells, B-cell-depleted T cells, or PBMCs.

Germline V gives CDR1 SGDLS, CDR2 YYNGEE. CDR3 length: 14 residues. The V end was cut by 0 bases, the J end by 1 base, with 7 bases between. Study processing details: Amplification of reference gene primers was used by the study to estimate nucleated cell counts. Profiled with immunoSEQ multiplex PCR; TCRdb holds only in-frame clones, not every one. The V and J calls and clone size are taken from that table; D and trimming were inferred from the DNA. The table records roughly 150,000 clones, 76% of them present only once. The chain links TRBV9 to TRBJ1-2; no definite D call. Sequencing used peripheral blood. The TCR was taken from a woman at least 80 years old with acute or convalescent COVID-19. The CDR3 DNA reads TGTGCCAGCAGCGTAGGGCCTGATAACTATGGCTACACCTTC. Its protein is CASSVGPDNYGYTF.